Given below is one T cell receptor (beta chain) in context. It lacks a known antigen. Base qualities are not at hand, and no much larger clone is one base apart. CDR1 and CDR2 are drawn from the germline V gene (reference sequence): SEHNR, FQNEAQ. Relative to germline, V is 1 base shorter and J is 10 bases shorter, with 8 bases between their ends. CDR3 length: 12 amino acids, cysteine to phenylalanine. Only the CDR3 region is kept as DNA, spanning 36 bases read in frame from base 1. To prepare the library, RT-PCR was applied. The data were produced on a NextSeq 550. In-frame beta chains were kept once TCRdb had trimmed the public reads at Q25 with fastp and called clones with MiXCR. Each entry is one CDR3 protein sequence, shown with its most common DNA and genes. Across this sample there are thousands of distinct CDR3 sequences, with nearly 20% seen only once. Of the sample, under 15% falls within the top ten clones.

The sample belongs to a study of patients and donors after allogeneic stem cell transplantation (dated by TCRdb to the early 2020s). This sequence uses TRBV7-9 and TRBJ2-1, and TRBD1 may be the D gene, going by 5 matching bases. The sequencing sample was made of blood, either unsorted or a sorted T cell fraction (not recorded which). The receptor was derived from a human donor who was either an allogeneic HSCT recipient or a stem cell or donor lymphocyte infusion donor (not recorded which). It is not recorded whose cells these are; they may come from a transplant donor. Read as DNA, the sequence is TGTGCCAGCAGCTTAGACAGGACAGAGCAGTTCTTC. It translates as CASSLDRTEQFF.